The rows below give T cell receptor beta chains drawn from one sample of a study of blood T cells in healthy people across ages. TCRdb redid the calling of the 5' RACE reads with MiXCR, one entry per CDR3 protein. The sample has a few hundred thousand distinct CDR3 sequences, 27% seen once. Sequenced material: blood. These receptors were obtained from a woman in her 70s in good health. The CDR3 runs from the conserved cysteine through the conserved F or W. D genes are given only for firm matches. Not all rows give a size; the values are once, few, many and, for expanded clones, a class.

J gene: TRBJ2-1
V gene: TRBV4-3
clone size: few
D gene: TRBD1
CDR3 protein: CASSQRGQGYNEQFF
CDR3 DNA: TGCGCCAGCAGCCAAAGGGGACAGGGATACAATGAGCAGTTCTTC

J gene: TRBJ2-5
V gene: TRBV18
clone size: NA
D gene: TRBD2
CDR3 protein: CASSPSGGTETQYF
CDR3 DNA: TGTGCCAGCTCACCCTCGGGGGGAACCGAGACCCAGTATTTC

J gene: TRBJ1-2
V gene: TRBV3-1
clone size: few
D gene: NA
CDR3 protein: CASSPMGRHRNYGYTF
CDR3 DNA: TGTGCCAGCAGCCCAATGGGACGCCACAGGAACTATGGCTACACCTTC

J gene: TRBJ2-7
V gene: TRBV20-1
clone size: few
D gene: NA
CDR3 protein: CSARDWGGRTYEQYF
CDR3 DNA: TGCAGTGCTAGAGATTGGGGGGGCCGAACCTACGAGCAGTACTTC

J gene: TRBJ1-5
V gene: TRBV7-9
clone size: NA
D gene: NA
CDR3 protein: CASSWEGGPQHF
CDR3 DNA: TGTGCCAGCAGCTGGGAGGGGGGGCCCCAGCATTTT

J gene: TRBJ1-1
V gene: TRBV19
clone size: NA
D gene: NA
CDR3 protein: CASNEAGMNTEAFF
CDR3 DNA: TGTGCCAGTAATGAGGCGGGAATGAACACTGAAGCTTTCTTT

J gene: TRBJ1-4
V gene: TRBV7-9
clone size: NA
D gene: NA
CDR3 protein: CASSPKGESHEKLFF
CDR3 DNA: TGTGCCAGCAGCCCAAAGGGGGAGTCTCATGAAAAACTGTTTTTT

J gene: TRBJ1-2
V gene: TRBV19
clone size: few
D gene: NA
CDR3 protein: CASSAGTFNYGYTF
CDR3 DNA: TGTGCCAGTAGTGCCGGGACCTTTAACTATGGCTACACCTTC

J gene: TRBJ1-1
V gene: TRBV5-1
clone size: few
D gene: TRBD1
CDR3 protein: CASSFRTGWEGNTEAFF
CDR3 DNA: TGCGCCAGCAGCTTTCGGACAGGGTGGGAGGGGAACACTGAAGCTTTCTTT

J gene: TRBJ2-2
V gene: TRBV5-1
clone size: NA
D gene: TRBD2
CDR3 protein: CASSLRTSRTGELFF
CDR3 DNA: TGCGCCAGCAGCTTAAGGACTAGCAGAACCGGGGAGCTGTTTTTT

J gene: TRBJ1-4
V gene: TRBV4-2
clone size: NA
D gene: NA
CDR3 protein: CASSGVSENEKLFF
CDR3 DNA: TGTGCCAGCAGCGGCGTCAGCGAAAATGAAAAACTGTTTTTT

J gene: TRBJ2-1
V gene: TRBV13
clone size: NA
D gene: NA
CDR3 protein: CASSSDYYNEQFF
CDR3 DNA: TGTGCCAGCAGCTCGGACTACTACAATGAGCAGTTCTTC

J gene: TRBJ2-3
V gene: TRBV7-2
clone size: few
D gene: NA
CDR3 protein: CASSLGFRTDTQYF
CDR3 DNA: TGTGCCAGCAGCTTAGGGTTCCGCACAGATACGCAGTATTTT

J gene: TRBJ1-3
V gene: TRBV6-6
clone size: few
D gene: NA
CDR3 protein: CASSPQAGIGNTIYF
CDR3 DNA: TGTGCCAGCAGTCCGCAGGCGGGGATCGGAAACACCATATATTTT

J gene: TRBJ1-4
V gene: TRBV5-1
clone size: NA
D gene: TRBD1
CDR3 protein: CASSLVRDSDANEKLFF
CDR3 DNA: TGCGCCAGCAGCTTGGTCCGGGACAGCGACGCTAATGAAAAACTGTTTTTT

J gene: TRBJ2-1
V gene: TRBV7-2
clone size: few
D gene: NA
CDR3 protein: CASTQATWEQFF
CDR3 DNA: TGTGCCAGCACCCAAGCAACTTGGGAGCAGTTCTTC

J gene: TRBJ2-7
V gene: TRBV6-2/TRBV6-3
clone size: NA
D gene: NA
CDR3 protein: CATQETLYEQYF
CDR3 DNA: TGTGCCACCCAAGAAACCCTCTACGAGCAGTACTTC

J gene: TRBJ2-5
V gene: TRBV9
clone size: NA
D gene: NA
CDR3 protein: CASSVNPNRDTQETQYF
CDR3 DNA: TGTGCCAGCAGCGTTAACCCCAACAGGGACACCCAGGAGACCCAGTACTTC

J gene: TRBJ2-7
V gene: TRBV7-8
clone size: NA
D gene: NA
CDR3 protein: CASSLARTGEQYF
CDR3 DNA: TGTGCCAGCAGCTTAGCGAGGACGGGCGAGCAGTACTTC

J gene: TRBJ1-3
V gene: TRBV7-3
clone size: NA
D gene: NA
CDR3 protein: CASSFPPGSGNTIYF
CDR3 DNA: TGTGCCAGCAGCTTCCCACCGGGGTCTGGAAACACCATATATTTT

J gene: TRBJ2-7
V gene: TRBV6-5
clone size: NA
D gene: NA
CDR3 protein: CASSSHTYEQYF
CDR3 DNA: TGTGCCAGCAGCTCGCATACCTACGAGCAGTACTTC

J gene: TRBJ2-7
V gene: TRBV5-6
clone size: few
D gene: TRBD1
CDR3 protein: CASSFRGQRAYEQYF
CDR3 DNA: TGTGCCAGCAGCTTCCGGGGACAGAGAGCCTACGAGCAGTACTTC

J gene: TRBJ2-5
V gene: TRBV7-2
clone size: few
D gene: NA
CDR3 protein: CASSPLAVETQYF
CDR3 DNA: TGTGCCAGCAGCCCGTTGGCAGTAGAGACCCAGTACTTC

J gene: TRBJ2-7
V gene: TRBV28
clone size: once
D gene: TRBD1
CDR3 protein: CASSLGGTGKFGEQYF
CDR3 DNA: TGTGCCAGCAGTTTAGGCGGGACAGGGAAGTTTGGCGAGCAGTACTTC

J gene: TRBJ1-4
V gene: TRBV28
clone size: many
D gene: TRBD1
CDR3 protein: CASSLTGGEKLFF
CDR3 DNA: TGTGCCAGCAGTTTAACAGGGGGTGAAAAACTGTTTTTT

J gene: TRBJ2-5
V gene: TRBV2
clone size: few
D gene: NA
CDR3 protein: CASSERRAETQYF
CDR3 DNA: TGTGCCAGCAGTGAACGCAGGGCAGAGACCCAGTACTTC

J gene: TRBJ1-4
V gene: TRBV3-1
clone size: NA
D gene: NA
CDR3 protein: CASSQLDRLNEKLFF
CDR3 DNA: TGTGCCAGCAGCCAACTAGACAGACTTAATGAAAAACTGTTTTTT

J gene: TRBJ2-3
V gene: TRBV20-1
clone size: NA
D gene: TRBD2
CDR3 protein: CSARTSHFAGGPKQYF
CDR3 DNA: TGCAGTGCTAGAACCTCCCACTTTGCGGGGGGGCCAAAGCAGTATTTT

J gene: TRBJ1-3
V gene: TRBV5-1
clone size: few
D gene: TRBD1
CDR3 protein: CASSFGQGASGNTIYF
CDR3 DNA: TGCGCCAGCAGCTTTGGACAGGGGGCTTCTGGAAACACCATATATTTT

J gene: TRBJ2-1
V gene: TRBV6-2/TRBV6-3
clone size: few
D gene: NA
CDR3 protein: CASSLVSEQFF
CDR3 DNA: TGTGCCAGCAGTTTAGTAAGTGAGCAGTTCTTC

J gene: TRBJ1-6
V gene: TRBV12-3/TRBV12-4
clone size: few
D gene: NA
CDR3 protein: CASRGSGQSNSPLHF
CDR3 DNA: TGTGCCAGCAGGGGATCGGGACAATCGAATTCACCCCTCCACTTT

J gene: TRBJ2-6
V gene: TRBV4-3
clone size: few
D gene: NA
CDR3 protein: CASSHLRTVDSSGANVLTF
CDR3 DNA: TGCGCCAGCAGCCATCTCCGGACGGTTGATAGCTCTGGGGCCAACGTCCTGACTTTC

J gene: TRBJ2-3
V gene: TRBV5-1
clone size: once
D gene: NA
CDR3 protein: CASSLGLADADTQYF
CDR3 DNA: TGCGCCAGCAGCTTGGGGCTAGCTGACGCAGATACGCAGTATTTT

J gene: TRBJ1-4
V gene: TRBV20-1
clone size: many
D gene: NA
CDR3 protein: CSARGSGGEKLFF
CDR3 DNA: TGCAGTGCTCGGGGGAGCGGGGGTGAAAAACTGTTTTTT

J gene: TRBJ1-1
V gene: TRBV4-3
clone size: NA
D gene: TRBD1
CDR3 protein: CASSHRRDSEAFF
CDR3 DNA: TGCGCCAGCAGCCATCGCCGGGACAGTGAAGCTTTCTTT

J gene: TRBJ2-1
V gene: TRBV6-2/TRBV6-3
clone size: NA
D gene: NA
CDR3 protein: CASNDGYNEQFF
CDR3 DNA: TGTGCCAGCAATGACGGATACAATGAGCAGTTCTTC

J gene: TRBJ2-5
V gene: TRBV19
clone size: few
D gene: NA
CDR3 protein: CASSTTGHETQYF
CDR3 DNA: TGTGCCAGTAGTACAACGGGACACGAGACCCAGTACTTC

J gene: TRBJ2-7
V gene: TRBV20-1
clone size: NA
D gene: TRBD1
CDR3 protein: CSAMPGQGAEQYF
CDR3 DNA: TGCAGTGCTATGCCGGGACAGGGGGCCGAGCAGTACTTC

J gene: TRBJ2-7
V gene: TRBV11-3
clone size: many
D gene: TRBD1
CDR3 protein: CASMTGAHEQYF
CDR3 DNA: TGTGCCAGCATGACAGGGGCCCACGAGCAGTACTTC

J gene: TRBJ1-4
V gene: TRBV7-8
clone size: NA
D gene: NA
CDR3 protein: CASSKTRRGEKLFF
CDR3 DNA: TGTGCCAGCAGCAAGACTCGACGGGGGGAAAAACTGTTTTTT

J gene: TRBJ1-4
V gene: TRBV15
clone size: NA
D gene: NA
CDR3 protein: CATSRDPGRVNEKLFF
CDR3 DNA: TGTGCCACCAGCAGAGATCCGGGCAGGGTGAATGAAAAACTGTTTTTT

J gene: TRBJ2-7
V gene: TRBV20-1
clone size: NA
D gene: NA
CDR3 protein: CSAPGTSYEQYF
CDR3 DNA: TGCAGTGCCCCCGGGACTTCCTACGAGCAGTACTTC

J gene: TRBJ2-2
V gene: TRBV11-2
clone size: few
D gene: NA
CDR3 protein: CASSRPQEGTGELFF
CDR3 DNA: TGTGCCAGCAGCCGTCCACAAGAGGGTACCGGGGAGCTGTTTTTT

J gene: TRBJ2-1
V gene: TRBV6-2/TRBV6-3
clone size: NA
D gene: TRBD1
CDR3 protein: CASGKTGSLNEQFF
CDR3 DNA: TGTGCCAGTGGAAAGACAGGGAGCCTCAATGAGCAGTTCTTC

J gene: TRBJ2-1
V gene: TRBV29-1
clone size: many
D gene: TRBD2
CDR3 protein: CSVDLASGANEQFF
CDR3 DNA: TGCAGCGTTGATTTGGCTAGCGGGGCCAATGAGCAGTTCTTC

J gene: TRBJ1-5
V gene: TRBV12-3/TRBV12-4
clone size: NA
D gene: TRBD1
CDR3 protein: CASSSGTVTQPQHF
CDR3 DNA: TGTGCCAGCAGCTCCGGGACAGTCACTCAGCCCCAGCATTTT

J gene: TRBJ2-7
V gene: TRBV3-1
clone size: NA
D gene: TRBD2
CDR3 protein: CASSQGWLAVYF
CDR3 DNA: TGTGCCAGCAGCCAAGGATGGCTAGCGGTGTACTTC

J gene: TRBJ1-2
V gene: TRBV19
clone size: once
D gene: TRBD1
CDR3 protein: CASSRDRAGYTF
CDR3 DNA: TGTGCCAGTAGTAGGGACAGGGCTGGCTACACCTTC

J gene: TRBJ2-5
V gene: TRBV20-1
clone size: few
D gene: TRBD2
CDR3 protein: CSAGRTSGGVREETQYF
CDR3 DNA: TGCAGTGCTGGGCGGACTAGCGGGGGGGTTCGCGAAGAGACCCAGTACTTC

J gene: TRBJ2-7
V gene: TRBV7-2
clone size: many
D gene: NA
CDR3 protein: CASSLVYEQYF
CDR3 DNA: TGTGCCAGCAGCTTGGTATACGAGCAGTACTTC

J gene: TRBJ2-1
V gene: TRBV20-1
clone size: NA
D gene: NA
CDR3 protein: CSARALAYYNEQFF
CDR3 DNA: TGCAGTGCTAGAGCCTTAGCGTATTACAATGAGCAGTTCTTC

J gene: TRBJ2-5
V gene: TRBV20-1
clone size: few
D gene: TRBD2
CDR3 protein: CSASLAGGETQYF
CDR3 DNA: TGCAGTGCTAGCCTAGCGGGCGGTGAGACCCAGTACTTC

J gene: TRBJ2-3
V gene: TRBV29-1
clone size: NA
D gene: NA
CDR3 protein: CSVTDSTDTQYF
CDR3 DNA: TGCAGCGTGACGGACAGTACAGATACGCAGTATTTT

J gene: TRBJ1-2
V gene: TRBV20-1
clone size: once
D gene: NA
CDR3 protein: CRADASIGGDFYGYTF
CDR3 DNA: TGCAGGGCTGACGCTTCAATTGGGGGGGATTTCTATGGCTACACCTTC

J gene: TRBJ2-4
V gene: TRBV12-3/TRBV12-4
clone size: NA
D gene: TRBD2
CDR3 protein: CASSLRLASEGRYF
CDR3 DNA: TGTGCCAGCAGTTTACGACTAGCTTCCGAGGGCAGATACTTC

J gene: TRBJ1-4
V gene: TRBV3-1
clone size: few
D gene: TRBD1
CDR3 protein: CASSQGDSSTNEKLFF
CDR3 DNA: TGTGCCAGCAGCCAGGGGGACAGTTCAACTAATGAAAAACTGTTTTTT

J gene: TRBJ1-1
V gene: TRBV7-2
clone size: few
D gene: NA
CDR3 protein: CASRYDTNTEAFF
CDR3 DNA: TGTGCCAGTCGATACGACACCAACACTGAAGCTTTCTTT

J gene: TRBJ2-2
V gene: TRBV7-2
clone size: NA
D gene: TRBD2
CDR3 protein: CASSQDGLAGYTGELFF
CDR3 DNA: TGTGCCAGCAGCCAAGATGGACTAGCGGGGTACACCGGGGAGCTGTTTTTT

J gene: TRBJ2-1
V gene: TRBV9
clone size: few
D gene: NA
CDR3 protein: CASSVRTMGGSYNEQFF
CDR3 DNA: TGTGCCAGCAGCGTCAGGACCATGGGGGGCTCCTACAATGAGCAGTTCTTC